One and the same sample provided the 23 T cell receptor beta chains below, sequenced in a study of cytomegalovirus exposure and HLA in healthy donors. The PCR ran on 60 Vbeta and 13 Jbeta primers. Assay used: immunoSEQ multiplex PCR; TCRdb lists only in-frame clones, some missing. The profile shows under 140,000 clones, just over 75% of them singletons. The source material was PBMCs. Receptors originate from a man aged 25 to 40 in good health and CMV-seropositive.

The genes are TRBV19 and TRBJ1-4, with D perhaps TRBD1 (5 bases). Trimming cost V 4 bases and J 4 bases, with 7 bases left between them. This CDR3 comprises 13 residues. Looked up from germline, CDR1 is LNHDA and CDR2 is SQIVND (reference sequence). CDR3 protein: CASSTGGNEKLFF. The CDR3 coding sequence is TGTGCCAGTAGTACCGGGGGTAATGAAAAACTGTTTTTT.

This clone was detected only once. The rearrangement links TRBV19 to TRBJ1-5; D is undetermined. V lost 6 bases, J lost 3 bases, and 12 bases lay in between. The germline V gene has CDR1 LNHDA and CDR2 SQIVND (reference sequence). This CDR3 is built from 14 residues. The CDR3 loop reads CASRRAGDNQPQHF. Written as DNA, the CDR3 is TGTGCCAGTAGGAGGGCCGGGGACAATCAGCCCCAGCATTTT.

The V gene is TRBV6-8, the J gene TRBJ2-3, with 8 bases identical to TRBD1. Germline V gives CDR1 MNHGY, CDR2 SAAAGT. The CDR3 consists of 14 residues. With 10 bases clipped from V and 3 bases from J, the junction kept 9 bases outside the gene matches. CDR3 sequence reads: CANLFWTGTDTQYF. The CDR3 DNA follows: TGTGCCAACCTCTTTTGGACAGGGACAGATACGCAGTATTTT.

The chain employs TRBV7-6 and TRBJ2-5, with 9 bases that match TRBD1. The J call may be mistaken, given a closer DNA end match to TRBJ2-7. Germline CDR1 and CDR2: SGHVS and FNYEAQ. The CDR3 contains 16 residues. The CDR3 loop is CASSLEAGQGGYEQYF. DNA for the CDR3: TGTGCCAGCAGCTTAGAGGCGGGACAGGGCGGTTACGAGCAGTACTTC.

This rearrangement joins TRBV7-8 to TRBJ1-3; D is uncertain. The length of the CDR3 is 16 residues. Germline-derived CDR1 and CDR2 are SGHVS and FQNEAQ. Between the trimmed V and J ends, which lost 1 base and 4 bases, there was a span of 14 bases. CDR3 amino acids: CASSLEHPAEGNTIYF. DNA of the CDR3: TGTGCCAGCAGCTTAGAGCATCCAGCGGAGGGAAACACCATATATTTT.

There are a few counts of this clone. The J gene is TRBJ2-2, the V gene TRBV21-1; whether TRBD1, the table's D call, matches the DNA was not checked. TRBV21-1 is a pseudogene locus. The CDR3 loop spans 17 amino acids. The CDR3 DNA is TGTGCCAGCAGCACTAAGGGGACAACAGGCAACACCGGGGAGCTGTTTTTT. Translating it yields CASSTKGTTGNTGELFF.

The CDR3 DNA is TGCAGCGTTGTAGGGGCAGGGCAGGGTAAACTGTTTTTT. Its protein product is CSVVGAGQGKLFF. The V gene is TRBV29-1, the J gene TRBJ1-4; D possibly corresponds to TRBD1 (5 bases). The V end was cut by 4 bases, the J end by 11 bases, with 17 bases between. The CDR3 sequence is 13 residues long. Per the germline V gene, CDR1 is SQVTM and CDR2 is ANQGSEA.

The rearrangement joins TRBV6-5 to TRBJ1-2, with a weak D call TRBD1 (5 bases). V was trimmed by 6 bases and J by 8 bases, leaving 16 bases between them. Germline V gene data show CDR1 as MNHEY and CDR2 as SVGAGI. The CDR3 totals 13 residues. The CDR3 coding sequence is TGTGCCAGCAGCCTCCGGGGGGACTCGGGCTACACCTTC. Its protein product is CASSLRGDSGYTF.

This chain links TRBV2 with TRBJ2-2, with TRBD1 matching over 8 bases. Per the germline V gene, CDR1 is SNHLY and CDR2 is FYNNEI. CDR3 length: 16 amino acids. With 2 bases clipped from V and 5 bases from J, the junction kept 7 bases outside the gene matches. The CDR3 sequence is CASSEFETGETGELFF. CDR3 sequence (DNA): TGTGCCAGCAGTGAATTCGAGACAGGGGAAACCGGGGAGCTGTTTTTT. Full variable domain (outside the CDR3, taken from reference TRBV2 and TRBJ2-2): EPEVTQTPSHQVTQMGQEVILRCVPISNHLYFYWYRQILGQKVEFLVSFYNNEISEKSEIFDDQFSVERPDGSNFTLKIRSTKLEDSAMYFCASSEFETGETGELFFGEGSRLTVL.

This clone is a singleton in its sample. The gene calls are TRBV7-9 and TRBJ2-3; D remains ambiguous. V was cut by 1 base and J by 4 bases, with 9 bases left in between. CDR1 and CDR2 from the germline V gene are SEHNR and FQNEAQ (reference sequence). The CDR3 has 14 residues. This chain's CDR3 is CASSLVAVADTQYF. The CDR3 region has the DNA TGTGCCAGCAGCTTAGTGGCCGTGGCAGATACGCAGTATTTT.

This clone occurred once. V and J are TRBV7-6 and TRBJ1-4; TRBD1 might be the D (6 bases). The germline V and J ends were trimmed by 4 bases and 3 bases, with 15 bases remaining between them. In germline, CDR1 is SGHVS, CDR2 FNYEAQ. The CDR3 runs 16 residues. CDR3 bases: TGTGCCAGCAGCTCCACTTCTTCAGGGGCTAATGAAAAACTGTTTTTT. Translating gives CASSSTSSGANEKLFF. The full variable domain, in which reference TRBV7-6 and TRBJ1-4 provide the parts outside the CDR3, is GAGVSQSPRYKVTKRGQDVALRCDPISGHVSLYWYRQALGQGPEFLTYFNYEAQQDKSGLPNDRFSAERPEGSISTLTIQRTEQRDSAMYRCASSSTSSGANEKLFFGSGTQLSVL.

The rearrangement uses TRBV7-2 and TRBJ2-7; D might be TRBD2 (5 bases). CDR3 size: 14 residues. Trimming pared 5 bases from V and 5 bases from J, leaving 16 bases between. Germline V gene lookup returns CDR1 SGHTA and CDR2 FQGNSA. The DNA of the CDR3 is TGTGCCAGCAGCCGTTCGGGGTTTGAGGACGAGCAGTACTTC. Amino acids: CASSRSGFEDEQYF.

The V call is TRBV7-9, the J call TRBJ2-1; 10 bases agree with TRBD1. CDR1 and CDR2 from the germline V gene are SEHNR and FQNEAQ (reference sequence). The CDR3 is made up of 14 amino acids. In DNA form, the CDR3 reads TGTGGGACAGGGGGGGGGTATCCCTACAATGAGCAGTTCTTC. Its protein product is CGTGGGYPYNEQFF.

The rearrangement links TRBV5-1 to TRBJ2-7; 13 bases are shared with TRBD2. The CDR3 is 14 amino acids. Germline CDR1 SGHRS, CDR2 YFSETQ. V dropped 4 bases and J dropped 9; count of bases not matched to a gene: 7. CDR3 sequence reads: CASSHEGLAGRQYF. The CDR3 nucleotides read TGCGCCAGCAGCCATGAGGGACTAGCGGGGAGGCAGTACTTC.

The rearrangement uses TRBV15 and TRBJ1-5; the match to TRBD1 covers 8 bases. This CDR3 is 15 amino acids long. The germline V gene encodes CDR1 LNHNV and CDR2 YYDKDF (reference sequence). Unmatched junction bases numbered 12, after V lost 3 bases and J lost 11 bases. CDR3 nucleotide sequence: TGTGCCACCAGCAGTCCCTCAGGGGGCATTTCGTCCCAGCATTTT. It is translated as CATSSPSGGISSQHF.

This clone was seen only a few times. The chain links TRBV18 to TRBJ2-7, with a tentative D call TRBD1 (6 bases). Trimming removed 4 bases from V and 4 bases from J, with 11 bases in between. CDR1 is KGHSH and CDR2 is LQKENI in the germline V gene. The CDR3 is 13 residues long. In nucleotides, the CDR3 is TGTGCCAGCTCACTTTCGGACAGATACGAGCAGTACTTC. Translation gives CASSLSDRYEQYF.

J is TRBJ2-3 and V is TRBV10-3; 8 bases line up with TRBD2. J was trimmed by 3 bases and V by 10 bases; bases with no gene match: 3. CDR3 size: 12 residues. The germline V gene encodes CDR1 ENHRY and CDR2 SYGVKD. The CDR3 region is CASRGGTDTQYF. Here the CDR3 DNA reads TGTGCCAGTCGGGGGGGGACAGATACGCAGTATTTT.

The V gene is TRBV7-6, the J gene TRBJ2-7; 10 bases fit TRBD2. Trimming at V came to 5 bases and at J to 1 base, leaving 5 bases not matched to a gene. From germline, CDR1 is SGHVS and CDR2 FNYEAQ. The CDR3 has 15 residues. The CDR3 reads CASSVSGGVSYEQYF. The CDR3 DNA is TGTGCCAGCAGCGTGAGCGGGGGGGTTTCCTACGAGCAGTACTTC.

J is TRBJ1-1 and V is TRBV9; 10 bases line up with TRBD1. J lost 6 bases, V lost 2 bases, and 16 bases had no gene match. CDR1 SGDLS and CDR2 YYNGEE come from the germline V gene. The CDR3 runs 18 residues. CDR3 sequence: CASSVSRDRGGPPSEAFF. CDR3 nucleotides: TGTGCCAGCAGCGTCTCCCGGGACAGGGGCGGTCCGCCCTCTGAAGCTTTCTTT.

The rearrangement links TRBV19 to TRBJ2-5; TRBD2 aligns across 12 bases. This CDR3 region has 16 residues. The V gene end was trimmed by 3 bases and the J gene end by 4 bases; junction bases not matched to a gene: 6. Germline V gene lookup returns CDR1 LNHDA and CDR2 SQIVND (reference sequence). DNA for the CDR3: TGTGCCAGTAGTATTCCTAGCGGGGGGGACGGAGAGACCCAGTACTTC. Encoded protein: CASSIPSGGDGETQYF.

This clone was found a few times. This chain joins TRBV19 and TRBJ2-7; tentatively, D is TRBD2 (5 bases). V was shortened by 10 bases and J by 3 bases, with 13 bases between the two germline ends. The CDR3 covers 12 residues. Germline V CDR1 and CDR2: LNHDA, SQIVND (reference sequence). The CDR3 nucleotides are TGTGCCACCGGACCGGGGAACTACGAGCAGTACTTC. It codes for CATGPGNYEQYF.

The V call is TRBV9, the J call TRBJ2-5; weak D call: TRBD2 (5 bases). Trimming removed 2 bases from V and 5 bases from J, with 19 bases in between. Germline lookup yields CDR1 SGDLS and CDR2 YYNGEE. This CDR3 has 16 residues. CDR3 sequence reads: CASSVTEADRGETQYF. The CDR3 bases are TGTGCCAGCAGCGTGACGGAGGCAGATAGAGGGGAGACCCAGTACTTC.

CDR3 loop: CASSIGGGTDTQYF. For the CDR3, the DNA is TGTGCCAGTAGTATTGGCGGAGGCACAGATACGCAGTATTTT. This sequence joins TRBV19 and TRBJ2-3; D is ambiguous. In germline, CDR1 is LNHDA, CDR2 SQIVND (reference sequence). Between the trimmed V and J ends, which lost 3 bases and 1 base, there was a span of 8 bases. The CDR3 runs to 14 residues.